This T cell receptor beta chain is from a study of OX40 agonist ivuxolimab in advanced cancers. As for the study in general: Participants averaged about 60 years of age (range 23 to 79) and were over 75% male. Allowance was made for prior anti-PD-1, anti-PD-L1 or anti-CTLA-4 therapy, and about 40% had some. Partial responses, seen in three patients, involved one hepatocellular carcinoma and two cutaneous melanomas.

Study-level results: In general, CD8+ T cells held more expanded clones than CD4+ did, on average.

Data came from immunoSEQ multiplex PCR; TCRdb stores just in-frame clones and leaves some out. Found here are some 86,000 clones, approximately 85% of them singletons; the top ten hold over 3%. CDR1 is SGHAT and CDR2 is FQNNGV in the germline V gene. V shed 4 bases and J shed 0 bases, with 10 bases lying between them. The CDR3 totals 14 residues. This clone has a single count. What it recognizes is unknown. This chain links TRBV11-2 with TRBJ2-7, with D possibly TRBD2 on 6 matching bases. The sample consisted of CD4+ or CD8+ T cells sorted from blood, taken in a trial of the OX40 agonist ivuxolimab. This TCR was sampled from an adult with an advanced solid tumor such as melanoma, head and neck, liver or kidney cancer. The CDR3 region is CASSSGLLSYEQYF. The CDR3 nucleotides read TGTGCCAGCAGCTCGGGACTCCTCTCCTACGAGCAGTACTTC.